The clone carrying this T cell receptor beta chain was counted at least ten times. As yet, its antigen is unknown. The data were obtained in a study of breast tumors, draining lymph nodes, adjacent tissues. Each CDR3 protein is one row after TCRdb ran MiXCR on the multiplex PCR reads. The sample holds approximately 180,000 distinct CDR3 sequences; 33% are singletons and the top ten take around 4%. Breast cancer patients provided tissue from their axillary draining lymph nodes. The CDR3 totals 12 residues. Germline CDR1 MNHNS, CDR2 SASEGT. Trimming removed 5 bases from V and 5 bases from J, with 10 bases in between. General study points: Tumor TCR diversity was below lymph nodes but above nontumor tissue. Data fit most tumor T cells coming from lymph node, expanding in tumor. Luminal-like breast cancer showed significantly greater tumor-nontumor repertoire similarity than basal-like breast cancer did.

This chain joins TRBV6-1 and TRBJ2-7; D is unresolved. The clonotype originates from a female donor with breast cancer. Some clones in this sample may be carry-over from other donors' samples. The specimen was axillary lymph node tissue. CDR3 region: CASSPIGDEQYF. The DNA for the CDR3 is TGTGCCAGCAGTCCCATTGGGGACGAGCAGTACTTC.